A single T cell receptor beta chain is shown here with its context. Its antigen remains unknown. The data are from a study of T cells after yellow fever vaccination. Regarding the study as a whole: Peak timing came faster in the weaker secondary response, day 5 versus 15. Abundant bulk-population clonotypes could contaminate the FACS-sorted repertoires.

CDR3 length equals 13 residues. The ends were cut back, 7 bases at V and 3 bases at J, with 10 bases in the middle. Germline values: CDR1 SQVTM, CDR2 ANQGSEA. In TCRdb, the 5' RACE reads were re-called with MiXCR into one record per CDR3 protein. The sample holds some 500,000 distinct CDR3 sequences, 13% seen once. The sequence derives from a man younger than 40 who received the YFV17D yellow fever vaccine. This rearrangement joins TRBV29-1 to TRBJ2-6, with D tentatively TRBD1 (6 bases). Specimen: PBMCs, collected on the day of the yellow fever booster vaccination. The CDR3: CSGTGSGANVLTF. As DNA, the CDR3 is TGCAGCGGAACAGGGAGTGGGGCCAACGTCCTGACTTTC.